Sequencing of this T cell receptor beta chain was carried out in a study of graft-versus-host responses after intestinal transplantation. Concerning this clone: Its antigen is undetermined.

Assay used: immunoSEQ multiplex PCR; TCRdb lists only in-frame clones, some missing. The sample lists 130,000 to 150,000 clones, about 93% occurring once. Study conclusions and caveats: Circulating GvH clones peaking coincided with falling HvG clones soon after transplant. Individuals carrying graft-donor T cell macrochimerism showed high graft-versus-host to host-versus-graft clonal ratios in allografts.

Germline V gene lookup returns CDR1 SGHDT and CDR2 YYEEEE. CDR3 length: 14 residues. With 1 base clipped from V and 4 bases from J, the junction kept 3 bases outside the gene matches. The TCR was taken from a human donor who received an intestinal transplant. The genes are TRBV5-6 and TRBJ2-3; 7 bases match TRBD2. The sequenced sample was unstimulated CD4+ T cells sorted from spleen or lymph node cells, obtained before intestinal transplant. CDR3: CASSLSGNADTQYF. The CDR3 nucleotides read TGTGCCAGCAGCTTGAGCGGGAATGCAGATACGCAGTATTTT.